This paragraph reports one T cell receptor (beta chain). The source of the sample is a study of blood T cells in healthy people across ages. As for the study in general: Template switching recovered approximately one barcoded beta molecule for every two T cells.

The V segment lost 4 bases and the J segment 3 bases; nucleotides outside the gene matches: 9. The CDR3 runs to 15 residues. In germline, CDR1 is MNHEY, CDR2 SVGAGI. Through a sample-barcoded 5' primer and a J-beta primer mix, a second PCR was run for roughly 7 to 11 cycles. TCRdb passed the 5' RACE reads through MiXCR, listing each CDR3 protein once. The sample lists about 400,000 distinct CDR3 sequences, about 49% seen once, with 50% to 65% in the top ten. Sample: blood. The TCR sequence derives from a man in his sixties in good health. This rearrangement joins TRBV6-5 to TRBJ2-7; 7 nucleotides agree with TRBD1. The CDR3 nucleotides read TGTGCCAGCAGTTTAGCCGGGACAGACTACTACGAGCAGTACTTC. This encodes CASSLAGTDYYEQYF.